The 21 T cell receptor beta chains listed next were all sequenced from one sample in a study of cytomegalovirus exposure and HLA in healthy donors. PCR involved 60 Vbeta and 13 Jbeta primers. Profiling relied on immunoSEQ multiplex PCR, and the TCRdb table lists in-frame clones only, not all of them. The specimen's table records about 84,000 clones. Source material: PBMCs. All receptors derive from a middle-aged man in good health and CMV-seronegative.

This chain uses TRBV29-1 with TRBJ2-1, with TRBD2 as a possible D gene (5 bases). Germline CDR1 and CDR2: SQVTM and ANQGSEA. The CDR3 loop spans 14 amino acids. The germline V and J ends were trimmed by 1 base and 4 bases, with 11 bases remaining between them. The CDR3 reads CSVEGRNLYNEQFF. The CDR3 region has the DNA TGCAGCGTTGAAGGGAGGAACCTGTACAATGAGCAGTTCTTC.

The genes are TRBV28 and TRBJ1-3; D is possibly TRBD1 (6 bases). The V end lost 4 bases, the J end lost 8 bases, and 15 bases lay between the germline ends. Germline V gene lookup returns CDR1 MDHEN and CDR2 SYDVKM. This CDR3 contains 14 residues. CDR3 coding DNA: TGTGCCAGCAGTTACAGGGTAGGGGCATACACCATATATTTT. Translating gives CASSYRVGAYTIYF.

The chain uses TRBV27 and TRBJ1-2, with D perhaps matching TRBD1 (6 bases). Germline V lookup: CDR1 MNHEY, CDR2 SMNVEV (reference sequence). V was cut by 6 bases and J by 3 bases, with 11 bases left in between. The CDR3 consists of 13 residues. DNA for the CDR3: TGTGCCAGCAGATCAGGGGCCTACTATGGCTACACCTTC. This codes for CASRSGAYYGYTF.

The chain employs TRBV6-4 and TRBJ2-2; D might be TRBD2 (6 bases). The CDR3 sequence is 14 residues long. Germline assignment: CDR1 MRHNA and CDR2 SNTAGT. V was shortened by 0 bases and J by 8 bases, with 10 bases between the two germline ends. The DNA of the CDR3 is TGTGCCAGCAGTGACTCTTCGCGGGGTGGGGAGCTGTTTTTT. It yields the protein CASSDSSRGGELFF.

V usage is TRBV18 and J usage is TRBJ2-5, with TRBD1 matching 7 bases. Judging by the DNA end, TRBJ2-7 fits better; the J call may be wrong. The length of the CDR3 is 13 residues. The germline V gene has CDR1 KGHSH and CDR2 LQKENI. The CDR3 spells CASSPDRSHEQYF. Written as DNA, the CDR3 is TGTGCCAGCTCTCCGGACAGGTCCCACGAGCAGTACTTC.

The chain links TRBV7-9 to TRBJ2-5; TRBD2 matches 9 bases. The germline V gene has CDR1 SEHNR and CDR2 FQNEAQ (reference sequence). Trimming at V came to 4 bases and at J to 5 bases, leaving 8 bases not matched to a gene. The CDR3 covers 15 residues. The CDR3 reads CASSSTSGRGETQYF. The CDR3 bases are TGTGCCAGCAGCTCAACTAGCGGGCGGGGGGAGACCCAGTACTTC.

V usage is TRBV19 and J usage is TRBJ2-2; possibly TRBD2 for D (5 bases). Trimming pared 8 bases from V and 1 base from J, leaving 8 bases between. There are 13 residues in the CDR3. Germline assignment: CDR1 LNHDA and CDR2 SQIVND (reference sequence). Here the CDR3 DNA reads TGTGCCAGTTCGGGGAGGAACACCGGGGAGCTGTTTTTT. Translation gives CASSGRNTGELFF.

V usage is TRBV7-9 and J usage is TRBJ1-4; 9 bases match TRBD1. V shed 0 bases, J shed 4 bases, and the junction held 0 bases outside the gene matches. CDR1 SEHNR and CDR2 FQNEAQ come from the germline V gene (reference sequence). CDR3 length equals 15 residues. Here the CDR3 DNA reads TGTGCCAGCAGCTTAGCGGGACAGGGTAATGAAAAACTGTTTTTT. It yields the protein CASSLAGQGNEKLFF.

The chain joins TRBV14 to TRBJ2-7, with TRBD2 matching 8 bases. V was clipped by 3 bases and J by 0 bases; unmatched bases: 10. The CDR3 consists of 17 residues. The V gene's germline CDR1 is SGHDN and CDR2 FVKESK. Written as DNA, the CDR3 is TGTGCCAGCAGCCACGAAAGGGCGGGGGGCCGCTCCTACGAGCAGTACTTC. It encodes CASSHERAGGRSYEQYF.

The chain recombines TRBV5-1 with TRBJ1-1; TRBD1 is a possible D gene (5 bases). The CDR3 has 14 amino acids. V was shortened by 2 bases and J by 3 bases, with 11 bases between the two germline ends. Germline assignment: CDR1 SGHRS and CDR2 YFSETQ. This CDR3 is CASSFAGSDTEAFF. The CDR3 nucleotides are TGCGCCAGCAGCTTTGCAGGGTCTGACACTGAAGCTTTCTTT.

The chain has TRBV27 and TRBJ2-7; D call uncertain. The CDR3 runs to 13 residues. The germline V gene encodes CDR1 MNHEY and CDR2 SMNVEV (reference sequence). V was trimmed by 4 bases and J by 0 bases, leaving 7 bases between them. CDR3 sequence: CASSYKSSYEQYF. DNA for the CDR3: TGTGCCAGCAGTTATAAGAGCTCCTACGAGCAGTACTTC.

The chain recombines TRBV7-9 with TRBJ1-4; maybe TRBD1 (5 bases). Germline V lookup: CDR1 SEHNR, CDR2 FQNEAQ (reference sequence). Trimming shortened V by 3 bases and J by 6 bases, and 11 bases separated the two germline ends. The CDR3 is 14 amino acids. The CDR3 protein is CASSLRGIYEKLFF. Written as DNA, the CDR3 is TGTGCCAGCAGCTTGCGGGGGATCTATGAAAAACTGTTTTTT.

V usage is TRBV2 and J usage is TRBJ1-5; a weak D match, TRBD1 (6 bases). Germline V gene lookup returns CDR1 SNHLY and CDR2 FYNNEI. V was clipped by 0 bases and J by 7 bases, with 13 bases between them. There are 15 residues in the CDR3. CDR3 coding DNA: TGTGCCAGCAGTGAAGCGCTGGCGGGGGCCCAGCCCCAGCATTTT. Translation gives CASSEALAGAQPQHF.

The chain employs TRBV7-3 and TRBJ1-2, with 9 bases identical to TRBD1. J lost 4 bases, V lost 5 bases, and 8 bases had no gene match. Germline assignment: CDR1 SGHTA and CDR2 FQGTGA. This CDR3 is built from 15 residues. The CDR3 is CASSPGTGSAYGYTF. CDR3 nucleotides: TGTGCCAGCAGCCCAGGGACAGGGTCGGCCTATGGCTACACCTTC.

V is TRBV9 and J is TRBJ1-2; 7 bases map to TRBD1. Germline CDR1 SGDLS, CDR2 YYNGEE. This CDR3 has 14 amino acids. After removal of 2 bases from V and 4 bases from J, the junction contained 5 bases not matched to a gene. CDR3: CASSVGQALYGYTF. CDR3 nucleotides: TGTGCCAGCAGCGTTGGACAGGCGCTCTATGGCTACACCTTC.

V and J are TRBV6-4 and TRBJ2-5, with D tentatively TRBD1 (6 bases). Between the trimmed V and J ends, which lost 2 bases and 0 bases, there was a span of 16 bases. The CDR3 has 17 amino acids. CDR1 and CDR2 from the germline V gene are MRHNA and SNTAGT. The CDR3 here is CASSDLGTLKYQETQYF. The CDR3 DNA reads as TGTGCCAGCAGTGACCTCGGGACACTAAAGTACCAAGAGACCCAGTACTTC.

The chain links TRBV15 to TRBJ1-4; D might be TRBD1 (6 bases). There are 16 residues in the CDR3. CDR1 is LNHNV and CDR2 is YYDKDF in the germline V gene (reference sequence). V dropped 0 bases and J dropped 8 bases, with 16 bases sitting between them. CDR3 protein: CATSRERGRGGEKLFF. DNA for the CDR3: TGTGCCACCAGCAGAGAGAGGGGCAGGGGCGGGGAAAAACTGTTTTTT.

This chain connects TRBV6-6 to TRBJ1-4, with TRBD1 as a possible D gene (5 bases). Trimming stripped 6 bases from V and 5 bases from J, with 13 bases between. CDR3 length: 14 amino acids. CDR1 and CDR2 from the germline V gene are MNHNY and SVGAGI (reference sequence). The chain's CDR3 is CASSRGGNNEKLFF. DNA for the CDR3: TGTGCCAGCAGCCGGGGGGGAAACAATGAAAAACTGTTTTTT.

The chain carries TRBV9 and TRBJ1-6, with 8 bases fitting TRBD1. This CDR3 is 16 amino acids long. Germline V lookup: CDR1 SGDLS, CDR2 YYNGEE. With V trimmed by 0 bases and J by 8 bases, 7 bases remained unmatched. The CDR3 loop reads CASSVAIRDRYSPLHF. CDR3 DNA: TGTGCCAGCAGCGTAGCTATCCGGGACAGGTATTCACCCCTCCACTTT.

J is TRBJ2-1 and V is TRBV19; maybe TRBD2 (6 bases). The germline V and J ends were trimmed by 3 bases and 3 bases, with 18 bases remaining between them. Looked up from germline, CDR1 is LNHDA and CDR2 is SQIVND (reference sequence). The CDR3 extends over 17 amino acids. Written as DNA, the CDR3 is TGTGCCAGTAGTATCAGAATTGGGGGGTCGGGCTACAATGAGCAGTTCTTC. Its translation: CASSIRIGGSGYNEQFF.

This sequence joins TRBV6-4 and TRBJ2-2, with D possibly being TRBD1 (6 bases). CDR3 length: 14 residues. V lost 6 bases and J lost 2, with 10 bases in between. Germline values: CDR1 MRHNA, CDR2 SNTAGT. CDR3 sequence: CASRLTGNTGELFF. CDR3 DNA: TGTGCCAGCAGGCTGACAGGAAACACCGGGGAGCTGTTTTTT.